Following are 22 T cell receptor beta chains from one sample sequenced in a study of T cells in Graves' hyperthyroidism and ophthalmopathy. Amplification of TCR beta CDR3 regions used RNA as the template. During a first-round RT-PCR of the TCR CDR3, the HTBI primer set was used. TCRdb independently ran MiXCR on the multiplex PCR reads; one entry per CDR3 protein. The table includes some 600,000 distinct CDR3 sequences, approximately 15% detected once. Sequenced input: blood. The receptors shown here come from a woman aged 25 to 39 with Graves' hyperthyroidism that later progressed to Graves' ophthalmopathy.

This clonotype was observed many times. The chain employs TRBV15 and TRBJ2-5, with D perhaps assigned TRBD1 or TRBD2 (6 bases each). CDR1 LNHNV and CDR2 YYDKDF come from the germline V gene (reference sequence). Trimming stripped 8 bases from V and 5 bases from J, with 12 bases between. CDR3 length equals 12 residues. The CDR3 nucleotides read TGTGCCACCGGGGGAGGACAGGAGACCCAGTACTTC. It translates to CATGGGQETQYF.

CDR3 sequence reads: CASSLRWEGIQYF. The DNA of the CDR3 is TGTGCCAGCAGTTTGCGTTGGGAAGGAATTCAGTACTTC. V gene TRBV12-3 or TRBV12-4 combines with J gene TRBJ2-4, with D unresolved. Trimming took 3 bases from V and 10 from J, leaving 13 bases between them. The CDR3 covers 13 residues.

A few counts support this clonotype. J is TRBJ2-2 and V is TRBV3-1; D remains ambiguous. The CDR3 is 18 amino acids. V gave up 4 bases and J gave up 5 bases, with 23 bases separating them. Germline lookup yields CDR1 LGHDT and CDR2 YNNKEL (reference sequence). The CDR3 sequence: CASSPPSRPVLRTGELFF. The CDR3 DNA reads TGTGCCAGCAGCCCCCCTTCTAGGCCCGTCTTGCGGACCGGGGAGCTGTTTTTT. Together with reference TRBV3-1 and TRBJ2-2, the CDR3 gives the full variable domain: DTAVSQTPKYLVTQMGNDKSIKCEQNLGHDTMYWYKQDSKKFLKIMFSYNNKELIINETVPNRFSPKSPDKAHLNLHINSLELGDSAVYFCASSPPSRPVLRTGELFFGEGSRLTVL.

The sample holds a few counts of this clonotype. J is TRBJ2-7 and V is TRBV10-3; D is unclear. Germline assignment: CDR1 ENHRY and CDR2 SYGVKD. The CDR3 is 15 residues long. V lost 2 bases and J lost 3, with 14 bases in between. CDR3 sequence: CAISELFADHYEQYF. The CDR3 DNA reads TGTGCCATCAGTGAGCTTTTCGCGGACCACTACGAGCAGTACTTC.

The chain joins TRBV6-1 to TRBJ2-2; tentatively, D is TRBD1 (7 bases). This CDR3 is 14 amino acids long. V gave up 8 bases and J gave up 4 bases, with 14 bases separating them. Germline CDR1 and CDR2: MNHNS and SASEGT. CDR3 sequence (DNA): TGTGCCAGCGGGCAGGGGGACTCCACCGGGGAGCTGTTTTTT. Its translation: CASGQGDSTGELFF.

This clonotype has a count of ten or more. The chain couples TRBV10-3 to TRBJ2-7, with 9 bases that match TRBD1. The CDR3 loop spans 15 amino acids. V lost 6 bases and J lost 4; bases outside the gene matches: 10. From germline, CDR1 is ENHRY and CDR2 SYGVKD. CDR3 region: CAISAPGQGVYEQYF. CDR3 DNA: TGTGCCATCAGCGCGCCGGGACAGGGCGTTTACGAGCAGTACTTC.

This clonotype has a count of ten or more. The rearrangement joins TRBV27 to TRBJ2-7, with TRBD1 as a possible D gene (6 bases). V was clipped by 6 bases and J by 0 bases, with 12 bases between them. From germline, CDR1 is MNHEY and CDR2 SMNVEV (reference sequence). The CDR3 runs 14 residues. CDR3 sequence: CASSRDIGSYEQYF. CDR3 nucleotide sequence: TGTGCCAGCAGCCGGGACATCGGCTCCTACGAGCAGTACTTC.

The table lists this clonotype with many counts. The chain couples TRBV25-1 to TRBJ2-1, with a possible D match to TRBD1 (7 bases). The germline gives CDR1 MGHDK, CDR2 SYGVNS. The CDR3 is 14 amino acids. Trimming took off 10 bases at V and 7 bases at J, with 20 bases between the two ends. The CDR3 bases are TGTGCCACGGCCAAAGGAGGGGGCCTTAATGAGCAGTTCTTC. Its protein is CATAKGGGLNEQFF.

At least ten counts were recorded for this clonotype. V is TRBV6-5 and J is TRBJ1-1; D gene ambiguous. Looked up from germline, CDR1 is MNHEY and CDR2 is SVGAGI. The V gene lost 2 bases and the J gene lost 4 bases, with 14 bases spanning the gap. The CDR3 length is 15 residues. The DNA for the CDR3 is TGTGCCAGCAGTTACGGCGGTGGGCAAGTCACTGAAGCTTTCTTT. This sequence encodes CASSYGGGQVTEAFF.

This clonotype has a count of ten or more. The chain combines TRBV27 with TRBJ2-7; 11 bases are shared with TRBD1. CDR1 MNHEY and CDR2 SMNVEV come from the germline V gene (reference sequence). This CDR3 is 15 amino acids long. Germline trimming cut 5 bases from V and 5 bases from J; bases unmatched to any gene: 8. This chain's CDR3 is CASSPLRTGGHEQYF. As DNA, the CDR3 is TGTGCCAGCAGTCCCCTCAGGACAGGGGGCCACGAGCAGTACTTC.

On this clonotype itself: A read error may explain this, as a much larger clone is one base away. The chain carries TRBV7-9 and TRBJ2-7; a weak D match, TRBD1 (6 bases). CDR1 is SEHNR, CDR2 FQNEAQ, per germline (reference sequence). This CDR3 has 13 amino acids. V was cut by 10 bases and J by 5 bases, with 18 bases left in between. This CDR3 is CAMGALEFHEQYF. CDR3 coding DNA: TGTGCCATGGGGGCTCTGGAGTTCCACGAGCAGTACTTC.

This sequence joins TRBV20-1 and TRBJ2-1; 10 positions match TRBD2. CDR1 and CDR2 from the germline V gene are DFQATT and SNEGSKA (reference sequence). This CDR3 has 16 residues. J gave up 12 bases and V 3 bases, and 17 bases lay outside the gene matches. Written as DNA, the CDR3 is TGCAGTGCTAGGGAACTAGCGGGGTCGCTCTCGGGCCGGCAGTTCTTC. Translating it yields CSARELAGSLSGRQFF.

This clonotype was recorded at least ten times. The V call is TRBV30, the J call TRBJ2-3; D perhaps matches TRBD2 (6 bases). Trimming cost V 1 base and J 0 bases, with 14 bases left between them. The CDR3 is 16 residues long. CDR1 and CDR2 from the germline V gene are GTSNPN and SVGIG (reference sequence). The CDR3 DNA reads TGTGCCTGGAGTGACCAGGGACTGGTCAGCACAGATACGCAGTATTTT. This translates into CAWSDQGLVSTDTQYF.

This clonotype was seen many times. This CDR3 reads CASSGEAIQETQYF. The CDR3 DNA is TGTGCCAGCAGCGGGGAGGCTATACAAGAGACCCAGTACTTC. The chain joins TRBV11-2 to TRBJ2-5, with a possible D match to TRBD2 (6 bases). CDR1 and CDR2 (germline): SGHAT, FQNNGV. This CDR3 spans 14 amino acids. V was trimmed by 5 bases and J by 2 bases, leaving 12 bases between them. Complete variable domain (other parts from reference TRBV11-2 and TRBJ2-5): EAGVAQSPRYKIIEKRQSVAFWCNPISGHATLYWYQQILGQGPKLLIQFQNNGVVDDSQLPKDRFSAERLKGVDSTLKIQPAKLEDSAVYLCASSGEAIQETQYFGPGTRLLVL.

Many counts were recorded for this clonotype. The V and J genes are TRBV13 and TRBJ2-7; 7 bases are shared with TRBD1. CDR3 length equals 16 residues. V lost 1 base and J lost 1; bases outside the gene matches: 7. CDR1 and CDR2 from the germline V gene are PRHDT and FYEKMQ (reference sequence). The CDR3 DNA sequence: TGTGCCAGCAGCTTAGTACGACAGGGTGGATCCTACGAGCAGTACTTC. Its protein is CASSLVRQGGSYEQYF.

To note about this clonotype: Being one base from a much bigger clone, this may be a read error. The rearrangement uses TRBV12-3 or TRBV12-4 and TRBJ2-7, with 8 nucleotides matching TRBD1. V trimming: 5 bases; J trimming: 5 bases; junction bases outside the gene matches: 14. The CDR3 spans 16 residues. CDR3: CASSPGGQGNDHEQYF. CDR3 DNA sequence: TGTGCCAGCAGTCCCGGCGGACAGGGTAATGACCACGAGCAGTACTTC.

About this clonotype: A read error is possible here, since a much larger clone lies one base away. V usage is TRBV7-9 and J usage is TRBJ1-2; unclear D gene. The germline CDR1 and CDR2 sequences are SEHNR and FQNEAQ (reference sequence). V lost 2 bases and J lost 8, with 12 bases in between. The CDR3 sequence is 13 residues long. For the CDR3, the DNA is TGTGCCAGCAGCTTACTAAGAGAGGACGGCTACACCTTC. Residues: CASSLLREDGYTF.

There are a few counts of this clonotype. The CDR3 here is CASSQLGITGELFF. The CDR3 bases are TGCGCCAGCAGCCAGCTAGGAATCACCGGGGAGCTGTTTTTT. The chain links TRBV4-1 to TRBJ2-2; D gene unclear. Germline lookup yields CDR1 MGHRA and CDR2 YSYEKL. This CDR3 comprises 14 residues. Trimming pared 3 bases from V and 4 bases from J, leaving 9 bases between.

The DNA of the CDR3 is TGTGCCAGTAGTATGGGACAGGGTTGGACTGAAGCTTTCTTT. Protein: CASSMGQGWTEAFF. V is TRBV19 and J is TRBJ1-1; 9 positions agree with TRBD1. Trimming at V came to 3 bases and at J to 5 bases, leaving 4 bases not matched to a gene. Germline V lookup: CDR1 LNHDA, CDR2 SQIVND (reference sequence). The CDR3 spans 14 residues.

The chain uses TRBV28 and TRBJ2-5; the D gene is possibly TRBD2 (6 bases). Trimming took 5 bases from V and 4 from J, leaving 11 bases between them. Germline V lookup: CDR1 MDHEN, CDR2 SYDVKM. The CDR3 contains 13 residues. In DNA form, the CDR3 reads TGTGCCAGCAGTAGAGTGGGGGGAGAGACCCAGTACTTC. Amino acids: CASSRVGGETQYF. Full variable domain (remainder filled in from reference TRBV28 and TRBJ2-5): DVKVTQSSRYLVKRTGEKVFLECVQDMDHENMFWYRQDPGLGLRLIYFSYDVKMKEKGDIPEGYSVSREKKERFSLILESASTNQTSMYLCASSRVGGETQYFGPGTRLLVL.

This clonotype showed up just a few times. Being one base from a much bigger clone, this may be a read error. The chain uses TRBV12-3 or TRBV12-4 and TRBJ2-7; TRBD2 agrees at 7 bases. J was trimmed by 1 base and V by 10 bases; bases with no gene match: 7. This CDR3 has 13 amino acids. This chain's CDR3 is CANTSAFSYEQYF. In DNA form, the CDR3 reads TGTGCCAACACTAGCGCGTTTTCCTACGAGCAGTACTTC.

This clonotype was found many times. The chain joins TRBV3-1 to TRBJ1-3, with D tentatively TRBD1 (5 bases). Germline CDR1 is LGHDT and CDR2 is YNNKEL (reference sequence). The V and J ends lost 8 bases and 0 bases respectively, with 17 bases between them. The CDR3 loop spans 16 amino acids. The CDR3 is CASHKTGTGSGNTIYF. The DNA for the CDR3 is TGTGCCAGCCATAAGACCGGGACGGGCTCTGGAAACACCATATATTTT. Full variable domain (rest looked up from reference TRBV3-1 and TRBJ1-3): DTAVSQTPKYLVTQMGNDKSIKCEQNLGHDTMYWYKQDSKKFLKIMFSYNNKELIINETVPNRFSPKSPDKAHLNLHINSLELGDSAVYFCASHKTGTGSGNTIYFGEGSWLTVV.